This T cell receptor beta chain was sequenced in a study of blood T cells in healthy people across ages. Study findings and constraints: Underestimates were what the diversity estimates from one million T cells were considered to be.

This clonotype was picked up many times. Its antigen remains unidentified. Compared with germline, one end of the junction differs, possibly owing to a read error. PCR was performed a second time for roughly 7 to 11 cycles using a sample-barcoded 5' primer and a J-beta primer mix. Every sample gave at least 2.5 million paired-end reads containing CDR3. TCRdb reprocessed the 5' RACE reads with MiXCR, giving one entry per CDR3 protein. This sample has roughly 2 million distinct CDR3 sequences, with around 50% found just once. The CDR3 contains 14 residues. The germline V gene has CDR1 SGHTA and CDR2 FQGNSA. The draw of peripheral blood yielded about 10 milliliters from each donor. No fewer than 5.5 micrograms of total RNA were isolated from every sample.

The genes are TRBV7-2 and TRBJ2-7, with 8 bases identical to TRBD2. This sequence was found in a woman between 40 and 50 years old in good health. Material: blood. The DNA of the CDR3 is TGTGCCAGCACCTTAGCGGGGTCCTCCTACGAGCAGTACTTC. Translating gives CASTLAGSSYEQYF.